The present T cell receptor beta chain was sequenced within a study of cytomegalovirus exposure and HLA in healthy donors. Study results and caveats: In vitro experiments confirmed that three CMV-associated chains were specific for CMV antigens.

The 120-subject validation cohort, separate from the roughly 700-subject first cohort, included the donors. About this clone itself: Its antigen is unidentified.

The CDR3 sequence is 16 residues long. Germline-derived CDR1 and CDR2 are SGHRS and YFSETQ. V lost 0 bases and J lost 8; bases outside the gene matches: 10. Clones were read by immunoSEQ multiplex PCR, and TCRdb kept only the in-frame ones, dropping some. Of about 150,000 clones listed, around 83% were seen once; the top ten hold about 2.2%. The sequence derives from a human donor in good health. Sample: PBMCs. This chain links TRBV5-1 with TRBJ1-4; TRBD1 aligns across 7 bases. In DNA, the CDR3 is TGCGCCAGCAGCTTGGCAGGGGGTGCCATGAAGGAAAAACTGTTTTTT. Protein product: CASSLAGGAMKEKLFF.